This TCR beta chain was recorded in a study of blood T cell repertoires in COVID-19. V was pared by 3 bases and J by 6 bases, with 4 bases of the junction left unmatched. From germline, CDR1 is SGHAT and CDR2 FQNNGV. CDR3 size: 14 residues. Profiling relied on immunoSEQ multiplex PCR, and the TCRdb table lists in-frame clones only, not all of them. The sample contains fewer than 350,000 clones, approximately 80% of which appear only once. The gene calls are TRBV11-2 and TRBJ2-1; 8 bases match TRBD2. The receptor was isolated from a woman aged 50 to 65 with active or convalescent COVID-19. The sample comprised peripheral blood. The CDR3 loop is CASSFRGLVNEQFF. CDR3 sequence (DNA): TGTGCCAGCAGCTTTAGGGGACTAGTCAATGAGCAGTTCTTC.